The sequence of this T cell receptor beta chain was determined in a study of vaccination effects on CD4 cells after COVID-19 (dated by TCRdb to between 2020 and 2023). Notes on the research overall: Each participant got two doses of an mRNA SARS-CoV-2 vaccine, either BNT162b2 or mRNA-1273. In both COVID-19 convalescent patients and infection-naive vaccine recipients, the study compared SARS-CoV-2 spike-specific CD4+ TCR repertoires from before mRNA vaccination with those from after it. A total of nine to ten COVID-19 convalescent patients and a handful of SARS-CoV-2-naive healthy vaccine recipients were included in the full study. In the study, cultures from other donors were sequenced using the Oncomine TCR Beta short-read assay on an Illumina iSeq 100. Summary of the overall study and its limitations: At late post-vaccination timepoints, both infection-induced and vaccine-induced clones showed marked clonal contraction, consistent with waning T cell responses. Among healthy vaccine recipients, nearly all vaccine-induced clones were SARS-CoV-2 mono-reactive, and only 1 of 255 was cross-reactive with common cold coronaviruses. Only a small number of convalescent patients were included, and no early post-infection timepoints were available, which limited the study.

Comment on this clone: Its recognized antigen is unknown. No base quality values were provided; no much bigger clone lies one nucleotide off.

To identify antigen-specific CD4+ T cell clonotypes by their expansion, the ViraFEST assay first stimulated PBMC with viral peptide pools and then applied TCR sequencing. After around eleven days of culture, CD4+ T cells were isolated with the EasySep CD4+ T cell isolation kit. The absence of prior SARS-CoV-2 infection in healthy vaccine recipients was confirmed by negative nucleocapsid antibodies before and after vaccination. About 2.1 million PBMC per well were cultured with about 9 ug/ml peptides in IMDM containing about 5% human AB serum, 10 IU/ml IL-2 and gentamicin. Half of the culture medium was replaced with fresh IL-2-containing medium on days 3 and 7. Unless otherwise noted, each peptide stimulation condition was cultured in triplicate wells. Using Ficoll-Paque Plus gradient centrifugation, PBMC were separated from whole blood and then either used fresh or cryopreserved at -140C. The overlapping peptide pools covered the spike proteins of SARS-CoV-2 and of the common cold coronaviruses HCoV-NL63, HCoV-OC43 and HCoV-229E. The QIAamp micro DNA kit was used to extract genomic DNA from the cultured CD4+ T cells.

Trimming costs V 2 bases and J 4 bases, and their ends lie 2 bases apart. Its CDR3 holds 11 amino acids, cysteine through phenylalanine. The read is trimmed to its CDR3 DNA, 33 bases read in frame from base 1. From a lookup of the germline V gene (reference sequence), CDR1 and CDR2 are SEHNR and FQNEAQ. The library relied on the immunoSEQ multiplex PCR assay. DNA from the cultured and isolated CD4+ T cells underwent TCR beta CDR3 sequencing. The paper's data handling went like this. Non-productive TCR sequences were discarded, and reads were trimmed to the CDR3 region, with only CDR3s of 7 or more amino acids retained. Antigen-specific clonotypes were identified using the MANAFEST web app by comparison of expansion in peptide wells against reference cultures. To be called positive, a clone needed expansion at FDR<0.05 compared with the reference and with all other wells, an odds ratio greater than 5, and a frequency greater than 0.1% in two replicate wells. A clonotype was called cross-reactive if it was significantly expanded both in SARS-CoV-2 spike wells and in at least one common cold coronavirus spike condition. Levenshtein distance calculated with the stringdist R package was used to assess CDR3 similarity, and unrooted trees were constructed with ape in R 3.6.1. TCRdb took over this immuneACCESS table, retaining in-frame rearrangements with V and J assigned. Such tables are incomplete; in checked studies, under half of the missing clones stem from an unresolved V gene, and the remainder is unexplained. The DNA was the basis for D and trimming; V, J and clone size are from that table. Present in this sample are about 28,000 clones, around 75% of which were seen just once. The ten largest clonotypes hold approximately 31% of the sample.

The sequence derives from a human donor who received a COVID-19 vaccine. The rearranged chain carries TRBV7-9 and TRBJ1-2, with the D gene call left open. The material was CD4+ T cells from PBMCs cultured with SARS-CoV-2 spike peptides, obtained before COVID-19 vaccination. Sample cell subset or site, as interpreted from the label and publication: SARS-CoV-2 spike overlapping peptide pool stimulation. The CDR3 loop reads CASSLSYGYTF. The nucleotides read TGTGCCAGCAGCTTAAGCTATGGCTACACCTTC.